This TCR beta chain was found in a study of T cells after yellow fever vaccination. In the study overall: Researchers used SMART-Seq v4 Ultra Low Input to prepare fractions that had low cell numbers.

Study-level results: Clones from primary vaccination mostly reappeared after the booster (approximately 95% CD4, approximately 88% CD8).

About this clonotype itself: The antigen remains undetermined.

The CDR3 has 12 residues. V dropped 5 bases and J dropped 7; count of bases not matched to a gene: 4. The germline CDR1 and CDR2 sequences are MNHEY and SVGAGI. TCRdb fed the 5' RACE reads into MiXCR, producing one record per CDR3 protein. This table has some 350,000 distinct CDR3 sequences, approximately 4% appearing once. This TCR came from a man in his late teens or twenties who received the YFV17D yellow fever vaccine. This specimen was PBMCs, taken 5 days after the yellow fever booster vaccination. The V and J genes are TRBV6-5 and TRBJ2-7; the match to TRBD1 covers 8 bases. CDR3 in amino acids: CASSKQGEEQYF. The CDR3, as DNA: TGTGCCAGCAGTAAACAGGGGGAAGAGCAGTACTTC.